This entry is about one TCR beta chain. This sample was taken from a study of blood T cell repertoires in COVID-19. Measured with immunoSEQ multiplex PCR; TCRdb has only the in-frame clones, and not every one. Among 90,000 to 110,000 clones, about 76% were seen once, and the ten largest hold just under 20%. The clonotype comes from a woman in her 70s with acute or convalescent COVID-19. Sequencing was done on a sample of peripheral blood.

The DNA for the CDR3 is TGTGCCAGCAGACTGACAGTACGGAGCAATCAGCCCCAGCATTTT. Its protein product is CASRLTVRSNQPQHF. The rearrangement uses TRBV6-5 and TRBJ1-5; a possible D gene is TRBD1 (5 bases). The CDR3 covers 15 residues. CDR1 and CDR2 (germline): MNHEY, SVGAGI. Trimming removed 6 bases at V and 1 base at J, with 13 bases between.